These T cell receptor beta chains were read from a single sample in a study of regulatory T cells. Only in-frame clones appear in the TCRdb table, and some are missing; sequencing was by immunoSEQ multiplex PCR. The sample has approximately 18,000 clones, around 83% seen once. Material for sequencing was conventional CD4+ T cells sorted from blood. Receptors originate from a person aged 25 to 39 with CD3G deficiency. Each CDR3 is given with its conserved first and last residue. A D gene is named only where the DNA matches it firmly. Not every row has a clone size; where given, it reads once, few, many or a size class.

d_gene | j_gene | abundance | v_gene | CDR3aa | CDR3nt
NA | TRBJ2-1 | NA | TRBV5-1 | CASSLGRAREQFF | TGCGCCAGCAGCTTGGGGAGGGCGCGGGAGCAGTTCTTC
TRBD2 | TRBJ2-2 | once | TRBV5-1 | CASRLAGTAGELFF | TGCGCCAGCAGACTAGCGGGGACGGCCGGGGAGCTGTTTTTT
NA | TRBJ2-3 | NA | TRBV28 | CASSFRSTGTSTDTQYF | TGTGCCAGCAGTTTTAGGTCGACGGGGACTAGCACAGATACGCAGTATTTT
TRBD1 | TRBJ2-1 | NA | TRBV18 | CASSQTGGINYNEQFF | TGTGCCAGCTCGCAAACAGGGGGCATTAACTACAATGAGCAGTTCTTC
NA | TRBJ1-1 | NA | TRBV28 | CASSSQGRGSTEAFF | TGTGCCAGCAGCTCACAGGGCAGGGGAAGCACTGAAGCTTTCTTT
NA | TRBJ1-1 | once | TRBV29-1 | CSVVTVEKAFF | TGCAGCGTTGTCACCGTGGAGAAAGCTTTCTTT
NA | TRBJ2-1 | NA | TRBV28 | CASSLHPGVPYNEQFF | TGTGCCAGCAGTTTGCACCCGGGAGTCCCCTACAATGAGCAGTTCTTC
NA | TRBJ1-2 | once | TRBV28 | CASSLQGGIYGYTF | TGTGCCAGCAGTTTGCAAGGAGGGATCTATGGCTACACCTTC
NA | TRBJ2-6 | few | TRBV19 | CASSSTGFSGANVLTF | TGTGCCAGTAGTTCGACAGGCTTCTCTGGGGCCAACGTCCTGACTTTC
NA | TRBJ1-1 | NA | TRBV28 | CASSLIRGNTEAFF | TGTGCCAGCAGTTTAATCAGGGGAAACACTGAAGCTTTCTTT
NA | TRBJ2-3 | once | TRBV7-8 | CASSPRTFTDTQYF | TGTGCCAGCAGCCCGAGGACTTTCACAGATACGCAGTATTTT
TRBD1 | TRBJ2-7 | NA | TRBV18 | CASSPGRGRGEQYF | TGTGCCAGCTCCCCAGGCAGGGGGCGCGGTGAGCAGTACTTC
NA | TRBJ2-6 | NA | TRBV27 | CASSLTGKTGANVLTF | TGTGCCAGCAGTTTAACAGGGAAAACTGGGGCCAACGTCCTGACTTTC
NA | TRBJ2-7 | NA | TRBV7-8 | CASSPTGSPRREQYF | TGTGCCAGCAGCCCAACCGGGTCCCCCCGCCGCGAGCAGTACTTC
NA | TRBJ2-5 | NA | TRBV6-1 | CASSEIGEQYF | TGTGCCAGCAGTGAAATTGGGGAGCAGTACTTC
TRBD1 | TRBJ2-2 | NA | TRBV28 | CASRDSGTGSYTGELFF | TGTGCCAGCAGAGACTCAGGGACAGGTTCTTACACCGGGGAGCTGTTTTTT
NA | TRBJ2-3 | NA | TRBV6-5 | CASRRAIITDTQYF | TGTGCCAGCAGGAGAGCTATCATCACAGATACGCAGTATTTT
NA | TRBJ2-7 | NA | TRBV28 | CASSFGREPEQYF | TGTGCCAGCAGTTTTGGCAGGGAACCCGAGCAGTACTTC
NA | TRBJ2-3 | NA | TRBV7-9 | CASSSHRLGDTQYF | TGTGCCAGCAGCTCCCACCGGTTGGGAGATACGCAGTATTTT
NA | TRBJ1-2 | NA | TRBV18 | CASSPSWFESNYGYTF | TGTGCCAGCTCACCGAGCTGGTTTGAGTCTAACTATGGCTACACCTTC
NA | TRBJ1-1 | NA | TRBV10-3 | CAIRGTGGTEAFF | TGTGCCATCAGGGGGACGGGGGGGACTGAAGCTTTCTTT
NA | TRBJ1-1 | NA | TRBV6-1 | CASREKRVTSRAAEAFF | TGTGCCAGCAGGGAAAAGCGTGTAACCTCGCGCGCGGCTGAAGCTTTCTTT